These T cell receptor beta chains were read from a single sample in a study of blood T cells in healthy people across ages. Using its own MiXCR run on the 5' RACE reads, TCRdb lists one record per CDR3 protein. Of over a million distinct CDR3 sequences in the sample, approximately 59% were seen once. Sample: blood. These receptors were collected from a man in his late teens or twenties in good health. Each CDR3 is given with its conserved first and last residue. Each record gives: D gene, V gene, J gene, clone size, CDR3 DNA, CDR3 protein. D genes are given only for firm matches. Rows may omit the clone size; those that give it use once, few, many or a size class.

NA	TRBV3-1	TRBJ1-2	NA	TGTGCCAGCAGCCAAGTTGCAGCAAAGGCTAACTATGGCTACACCTTC	CASSQVAAKANYGYTF
NA	TRBV10-3	TRBJ2-7	once	TGTGCCATCAGTGCCCCCCGGGACATCTACGAGCAGTACTTC	CAISAPRDIYEQYF
NA	TRBV13	TRBJ2-1	few	TGTGCCAGCAGCTTAGTGGGCGGAGGGACCTACAATGAGCAGTTCTTC	CASSLVGGGTYNEQFF
NA	TRBV6-5	TRBJ1-2	NA	TGTGCCAGCAAACGGGGATCAGGCTATGGCTACACCTTC	CASKRGSGYGYTF
TRBD2	TRBV4-2	TRBJ2-1	NA	TGTGCCAGCAGCCAATTACAGCTAGCGGGAGCCAATGAGCAGTTCTTC	CASSQLQLAGANEQFF
NA	TRBV7-9	TRBJ1-1	NA	TGTGCCAGCAGGGCGGTGGCTGAAGCTTTCTTT	CASRAVAEAFF
NA	TRBV7-2	TRBJ2-1	many	TGTGCCAGCAGCTTAGCATACAGCAGCTCCTACAATGAGCAGTTCTTC	CASSLAYSSSYNEQFF
NA	TRBV7-7	TRBJ2-7	few	TGTGCTAGCAGCGTAGGCCGGGCTTACGAGCAGTACTTC	CASSVGRAYEQYF
NA	TRBV20-1	TRBJ2-1	NA	TGCAGTGCTAGTAGACCGAGGGAGAGTTACAATGAGCAGTTCTTC	CSASRPRESYNEQFF
TRBD1	TRBV15	TRBJ1-4	NA	TGTGCCACCAGCAGTCGGGACAGCTATGAAAAACTGTTTTTT	CATSSRDSYEKLFF
TRBD2	TRBV20-1	TRBJ2-5	NA	TGCAGTGCTGGGGGACTAGCGGGTGTAGAGACCCAGTACTTC	CSAGGLAGVETQYF
NA	TRBV5-5	TRBJ2-4	NA	TGTGCCAGCAGCCTTGGGAAGGGACAACTTCTCCCCAAAAACATTCAGTACTTC	CASSLGKGQLLPKNIQYF
NA	TRBV7-9	TRBJ2-7	NA	TGTGCCAGCAGCCCCAAGGGGGGGCGCTTAGCCTACGAGCAGTACTTC	CASSPKGGRLAYEQYF
NA	TRBV4-1	TRBJ2-4	few	TGCGCCAGCAGCCAAGAACGGGAACGGGTGAAGCGGTACTTC	CASSQERERVKRYF
NA	TRBV28	TRBJ1-1	NA	TGTGCCAGCAGCAATGATGGCGCTGAAGCTTTCTTT	CASSNDGAEAFF
NA	TRBV27	TRBJ2-7	few	TGTGCCAGCAGACCGGGACCCTATTACCCCTACGAGCAGTACTTC	CASRPGPYYPYEQYF
NA	TRBV9	TRBJ1-2	NA	TGTGCCAGCAGCCCCACAGGGTTGGATGGCTACACCTTC	CASSPTGLDGYTF
TRBD1	TRBV12-3/TRBV12-4	TRBJ2-3	NA	TGTGCCAGCAGTTTAGAGACAGGGCCAGATACGCAGTATTTT	CASSLETGPDTQYF
NA	TRBV4-1	TRBJ2-1	many	TGCGCCAGCAGCCAAGTTTTGGGCAATGAGCAGTTCTTC	CASSQVLGNEQFF
NA	TRBV15	TRBJ2-1	NA	TGTGCCACCAGCAGAGTTAACAGGGAGGGCAATGAGCAGTTCTTC	CATSRVNREGNEQFF
TRBD1	TRBV5-6	TRBJ2-3	NA	TGTGCCAGCAGCGGCGACAGGGCGTATTCAGATACGCAGTATTTT	CASSGDRAYSDTQYF
NA	TRBV19	TRBJ1-5	NA	TGTGCCAGTATGGGGGAGGGGGTATCGTGGCAGCCCCAGCATTTT	CASMGEGVSWQPQHF
TRBD2	TRBV6-2/TRBV6-3	TRBJ2-5	NA	TGTGCCAGCAGTTACCTAGCGGGGGACCAAGAGACCCAGTACTTC	CASSYLAGDQETQYF
NA	TRBV27	TRBJ1-4	NA	TGTGCCAGCAGTTCCCACGGGGTCGAAAAACTGTTTTTT	CASSSHGVEKLFF
TRBD2	TRBV20-1	TRBJ2-1	NA	TGCAGTGCTAGAGATAGCTGGCTAAGCGGGAGGGGTGAGCAGTTCTTC	CSARDSWLSGRGEQFF
NA	TRBV4-2	TRBJ1-2	NA	TGTGCCAGCGGAACACTCGACAGTCTTAACTATGGCTACACCTTC	CASGTLDSLNYGYTF
TRBD1	TRBV4-3	TRBJ2-1	NA	TGCGCCAGCAGCCAAGAGGACAGGATGATGGATGAGCAGTTCTTC	CASSQEDRMMDEQFF
NA	TRBV12-3/TRBV12-4	TRBJ2-1	NA	TGTGCCAGCAGTTTAGGCGTACAGGGCAATGAGCAGTTCTTC	CASSLGVQGNEQFF
NA	TRBV7-9	TRBJ2-3	NA	TGTGCCAGCAGCTCGACAGCATCGGGCACAGATACGCAGTATTTT	CASSSTASGTDTQYF
NA	TRBV6-5	TRBJ1-4	few	TGTGCCAGCAGCATGACTGTGCTTAATGAAAAACTGTTTTTT	CASSMTVLNEKLFF
NA	TRBV12-3/TRBV12-4	TRBJ2-5	NA	TGTGCCAGCATCTACCCCGGGGGAGAGACCCAGTACTTC	CASIYPGGETQYF
NA	TRBV10-3	TRBJ1-6	once	TGTGCCATCAGTGAGAGGGCTGGGGCAGCTGGGTCACCCCTCCACTTT	CAISERAGAAGSPLHF
NA	TRBV20-1	TRBJ2-1	NA	TGCAGTGCTAGAGATCTAAGCTTGACTGAGCAGTTCTTC	CSARDLSLTEQFF
NA	TRBV29-1	TRBJ2-5	NA	TGCAGCGGGGGTTTGGAGACCCAGTACTTC	CSGGLETQYF
NA	TRBV20-1	TRBJ1-2	few	TGCAGTGCTAGGGCCTCCGGGACTTTATATGGCTACACCTTC	CSARASGTLYGYTF
TRBD1	TRBV27	TRBJ2-1	few	TGTGCCAGCAATTCCCTCGGGACAGGGTACAATGAGCAGTTCTTC	CASNSLGTGYNEQFF
TRBD1	TRBV4-1	TRBJ1-5	NA	TGCGCCAGCAGCCCCCAATCGGACAGGAACAATCAGCCCCAGCATTTT	CASSPQSDRNNQPQHF
NA	TRBV15	TRBJ1-1	NA	TGTGCCACCAGCAGAGATCTGAGGGAGACGGGCACTGAAGCTTTCTTT	CATSRDLRETGTEAFF